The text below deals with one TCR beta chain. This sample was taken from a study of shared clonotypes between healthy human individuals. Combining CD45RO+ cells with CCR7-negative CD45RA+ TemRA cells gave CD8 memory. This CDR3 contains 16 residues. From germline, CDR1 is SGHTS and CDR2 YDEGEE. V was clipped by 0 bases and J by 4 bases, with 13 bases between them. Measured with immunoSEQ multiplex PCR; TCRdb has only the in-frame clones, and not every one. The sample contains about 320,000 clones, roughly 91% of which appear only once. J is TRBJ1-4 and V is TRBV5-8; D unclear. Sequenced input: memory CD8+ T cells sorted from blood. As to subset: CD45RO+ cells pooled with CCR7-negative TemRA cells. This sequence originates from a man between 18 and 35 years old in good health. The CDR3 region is CASSLGTTSHNEKLFF. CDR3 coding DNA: TGTGCCAGCAGCTTGGGGACGACAAGTCATAATGAAAAACTGTTTTTT.